This T cell receptor beta chain was observed in a study of T cells in Graves' hyperthyroidism and ophthalmopathy. This clonotype turned up a few times. The CDR3 extends over 15 amino acids. Per the germline V gene, CDR1 is DFQATT and CDR2 is SNEGSKA (reference sequence). The V end was cut by 3 bases, the J end by 4 bases, with 16 bases between. Researchers took RNA transcripts and amplified the TCR beta CDR3 regions from them. The HTBI primer set served for first-round RT-PCR of the TCR CDR3. A single record per CDR3 protein comes from TCRdb applying MiXCR to the multiplex PCR reads. Among about 640,000 distinct CDR3 sequences, less than 25% were seen once, and the ten largest hold more than 30%.

The material sequenced was blood. The rearrangement links TRBV20-1 to TRBJ1-5, with a tentative D call TRBD1 (5 bases). This clonotype was sampled from a young man with Graves' ophthalmopathy. The CDR3 loop reads CSASLDSEVNQPQHF. Written as DNA, the CDR3 is TGCAGTGCTAGTCTTGACAGCGAGGTTAATCAGCCCCAGCATTTT.